The entry that follows covers one T cell receptor (beta chain) sequence. The antigen is undetermined. Samples underwent the assay at deep level. Here immunoSEQ multiplex PCR was the method, and the copy in TCRdb shows in-frame clones only, minus some. The repertoire holds tens of thousands of clones, with around 57% as singletons. This sample stems from a study of shared clonotypes between healthy human individuals. Study results and caveats: An effect of sequencing depth on clonotype sharing among donors was expected. Sorted-subset samples were not fully sequenced, rarefaction indicated.

The CDR3 is made up of 16 amino acids. CDR1 and CDR2 from the germline V gene are SGHVS and FQNEAQ. V shed 6 bases, J shed 7 bases, and the junction held 11 bases outside the gene matches. The chain carries TRBV7-8 and TRBJ2-1; 11 positions agree with TRBD2. Sequences were obtained from memory CD8+ T cells sorted from blood. Subset indicated: CD45RO+ cells pooled with CCR7-negative TemRA cells. This receptor was obtained from a man younger than 40 in good health. The CDR3 here is CASSPKLAGVGNEQFF. Here the CDR3 DNA reads TGTGCCAGCAGTCCAAAACTAGCGGGAGTGGGTAATGAGCAGTTCTTC.